The present TCR beta chain was sequenced within a study of cytomegalovirus exposure and HLA in healthy donors. Amplification used 60 Vbeta primers and 13 Jbeta primers. The protocol was immunoSEQ multiplex PCR, while the TCRdb copy is restricted to in-frame clones and leaves out a portion. The table includes about 210,000 clones, over 80% detected once. The V gene end was trimmed by 6 bases and the J gene end by 6 bases; junction bases not matched to a gene: 6. The germline gives CDR1 LNHDA, CDR2 SQIVND (reference sequence). This CDR3 comprises 14 residues. As concerns this clone: As yet, its antigen is unknown.

Study conclusions and caveats: Reports indicate that TCR beta sequences accurately predicted the HLA-A and HLA-B alleles of most subjects.

The V gene is TRBV19, the J gene TRBJ2-1, with 9 bases fitting TRBD2. This clonotype was sampled from a man aged 35 to 55 in good health and CMV-seropositive. The sequencing sample was made of PBMCs. The CDR3 DNA sequence: TGTGCCAGTAGGCGGGCTAGCGGGACCAATGAGCAGTTCTTC. Translating it yields CASRRASGTNEQFF.